This TCR beta chain is from a study of CD8+CD57+ T cells in acquired aplastic anemia. Study-wide findings and caveats: Roughly 31 CD8+ CDR3 sequences occurred in both the patients and the controls.

Patients included in sequencing had previously demonstrated CD8+CD57+ cell expansion by flow cytometry. Looked up from germline, CDR1 is SGHTA and CDR2 is FQGNSA. The trim removed 5 bases at V and 0 bases at J, leaving 10 bases unmatched. This CDR3 has 16 residues. Template material for TCR beta VDJ and CDR3 profiling consisted of genomic DNA. One entry per CDR3 protein results from TCRdb running MiXCR on the reads. The repertoire holds more than 150,000 distinct CDR3 sequences, with 48% as singletons. This clonotype appeared many times. The antigen is undetermined. The sequencing input was sorted CD4+, CD8+, or CD8+CD57+ T cells (not recorded which) from PBMCs. The TCR sequence derives from a human donor with aplastic anemia. The chain joins TRBV7-2 to TRBJ2-7, with 7 bases matching TRBD2. This CDR3 reads CASSPNGGSHSYEQYF. CDR3 coding DNA: TGTGCCAGCAGCCCCAACGGGGGGTCCCACTCCTACGAGCAGTACTTC.